This T cell receptor (beta chain) was retrieved from a study of blood T cells in healthy people across ages. The length of the CDR3 is 15 residues. Germline V CDR1 and CDR2: MDHEN, SYDVKM. V gave up 5 bases and J gave up 1 base, with 12 bases separating them. Primers used in a second PCR of about 7 to 12 cycles were a sample-barcoded 5' primer and a J-beta primer mix. TCRdb called the 5' RACE reads again in MiXCR, with one record for every CDR3 protein. This sample has 1,800,000 or so distinct CDR3 sequences, with about 39% found just once. The V call is TRBV28, the J call TRBJ2-1; D is uncertain. The origin of this receptor is a human donor in good health. Sequenced sample: blood. Here the CDR3 DNA reads TGTGCCAGCAGTCCTAGGCACCGTTCCTACAATGAGCAGTTCTTC. Its translation: CASSPRHRSYNEQFF.